These 16 T cell receptor beta chains were sequenced from one sample in a study of cytomegalovirus exposure and HLA in healthy donors. Primers included in the PCR were 60 Vbeta and 13 Jbeta primers. Sequencing used immunoSEQ multiplex PCR; TCRdb keeps in-frame clones, though not all of them. The table shows roughly 150,000 clones, with around 75% occurring only once. What was sequenced was PBMCs. The receptor set was obtained from a male donor in good health and CMV-seronegative.

V is TRBV12-5 and J is TRBJ1-1; D ambiguous. The length of the CDR3 is 12 residues. Germline assignment: CDR1 LGHNT and CDR2 FRNRAP. V shed 0 bases and J shed 8 bases, with 7 bases lying between them. The CDR3 DNA reads TGTGCTAGTGGTTTGGTATCCCAGGAAGCTTTCTTT. Protein product: CASGLVSQEAFF.

The rearrangement uses TRBV7-8 and TRBJ1-6; no clear D. V was clipped by 0 bases and J by 7 bases, with 10 bases between them. This CDR3 is built from 15 residues. Germline V gene data show CDR1 as SGHVS and CDR2 as FQNEAQ. The CDR3, as DNA: TGTGCCAGCAGCTTAGCGGGTGACAAGAATTCACCCCTCCACTTT. Encoded protein: CASSLAGDKNSPLHF.

V and J are TRBV9 and TRBJ2-3; 7 bases fit TRBD2. The trim removed 2 bases at V and 2 bases at J, leaving 8 bases unmatched. Germline-derived CDR1 and CDR2 are SGDLS and YYNGEE. The CDR3 consists of 16 residues. In nucleotides, the CDR3 is TGTGCCAGCAGCGTTAGCGGGTATCGGAACACAGATACGCAGTATTTT. As protein: CASSVSGYRNTDTQYF.

The chain links TRBV18 to TRBJ1-1; perhaps TRBD1 as D (5 bases). V shed 2 bases and J shed 4 bases, with 17 bases lying between them. The CDR3 is made up of 16 amino acids. Germline-derived CDR1 and CDR2 are KGHSH and LQKENI. The CDR3 bases are TGTGCCAGCTCACCAAACTCCAGGGCGGGGGGCACTGAAGCTTTCTTT. Its protein is CASSPNSRAGGTEAFF.

The chain combines TRBV25-1 with TRBJ1-2, with 7 bases fitting TRBD1. Trimming removed 2 bases from V and 6 bases from J; junction bases left unmatched: 3. Looked up from germline, CDR1 is MGHDK and CDR2 is SYGVNS. The CDR3 sequence is 13 residues long. The CDR3 DNA reads TGTGCCAGCAGTGAACAGGGGGTGGATGGCTACACCTTC. Amino acids: CASSEQGVDGYTF.

The chain recombines TRBV2 with TRBJ1-5, with D tentatively TRBD1 (6 bases). The ends were cut back, 6 bases at V and 4 bases at J, with 10 bases in the middle. Germline V gene data show CDR1 as SNHLY and CDR2 as FYNNEI. This CDR3 has 13 residues. The CDR3 nucleotides read TGTGCCAGCAGGGGGACACGGAATCAGCCCCAGCATTTT. This codes for CASRGTRNQPQHF.

CDR3 bases: TGTGCCAGTAGTCCCCGGGCAGGGGGTCCCTACGAGCAGTACTTC. The encoded protein is CASSPRAGGPYEQYF. The chain recombines TRBV19 with TRBJ2-7; 7 bases are shared with TRBD1. Looked up from germline, CDR1 is LNHDA and CDR2 is SQIVND (reference sequence). The CDR3 length is 15 residues. V gave up 5 bases and J gave up 2 bases; unmatched junction bases: 9.

In DNA, the CDR3 is TGTGCCAGCAGCCCCGGACTAGCGGGGAGTGAGCAGTTCTTC. Protein product: CASSPGLAGSEQFF. The chain carries TRBV9 and TRBJ2-1; 12 bases match TRBD2. This CDR3 comprises 14 residues. V lost 4 bases, J lost 9 bases, and 5 bases stayed unmatched. From germline, CDR1 is SGDLS and CDR2 YYNGEE.

The chain has TRBV6-5 and TRBJ1-5; 7 bases match TRBD1. The CDR3 consists of 15 residues. J lost 3 bases, V lost 5 bases, and 7 bases had no gene match. Germline V gives CDR1 MNHEY, CDR2 SVGAGI. The CDR3 DNA reads TGTGCCAGCAGTCGACAGGGACTTACCAATCAGCCCCAGCATTTT. It encodes CASSRQGLTNQPQHF.

This clone was observed a handful of times. The V call is TRBV27, the J call TRBJ2-6, with TRBD1 identical over 7 bases. The germline CDR1 and CDR2 sequences are MNHEY and SMNVEV (reference sequence). V dropped 6 bases and J dropped 0; count of bases not matched to a gene: 8. The CDR3 has 17 amino acids. The chain's CDR3 is CASRTGASSSGANVLTF. CDR3 bases: TGTGCCAGCAGAACAGGGGCCTCTAGCTCTGGGGCCAACGTCCTGACTTTC. Together with reference TRBV27 and TRBJ2-6, the CDR3 gives the full variable domain: EAQVTQNPRYLITVTGKKLTVTCSQNMNHEYMSWYRQDPGLGLRQIYYSMNVEVTDKGDVPEGYKVSRKEKRNFPLILESPSPNQTSLYFCASRTGASSSGANVLTFGAGSRLTVL.

The J gene is TRBJ2-2, the V gene TRBV9; tentative D call: TRBD2 (5 bases). Trimming shortened V by 6 bases and J by 4 bases, and 13 bases separated the two germline ends. The CDR3 runs to 14 residues. In germline, CDR1 is SGDLS, CDR2 YYNGEE. CDR3 amino acids: CASTAETSTGELFF. DNA of the CDR3: TGTGCCAGCACCGCCGAAACTAGCACCGGGGAGCTGTTTTTT. The full variable domain, its missing parts supplied by reference TRBV9 and TRBJ2-2, is DSGVTQTPKHLITATGQRVTLRCSPRSGDLSVYWYQQSLDQGLQFLIQYYNGEERAKGNILERFSAQQFPDLHSELNLSSLELGDSALYFCASTAETSTGELFFGEGSRLTVL.

The chain employs TRBV15 and TRBJ2-4, with 9 bases identical to TRBD1. J gave up 9 bases and V 2 bases, and 14 bases lay outside the gene matches. Germline loops: CDR1 LNHNV, CDR2 YYDKDF (reference sequence). CDR3 size: 17 residues. The CDR3, as DNA: TGTGCCACCAGCAGATCCCAACCGGGACAGGGATTTTTCATTCAGTACTTC. This codes for CATSRSQPGQGFFIQYF. Variable domain in full (rest from reference TRBV15 and TRBJ2-4): DAMVIQNPRYQVTQFGKPVTLSCSQTLNHNVMYWYQQKSSQAPKLLFHYYDKDFNNEADTPDNFQSRRPNTSFCFLDIRSPGLGDTAMYLCATSRSQPGQGFFIQYFGAGTRLSVL.

Regarding this clone: The sample carries other DNA sequences with the same CDR3. V usage is TRBV30 and J usage is TRBJ1-1, with D unclear. CDR3 size: 11 residues. The V end lost 5 bases, the J end lost 5 bases, and 9 bases lay between the germline ends. The germline CDR1 and CDR2 sequences are GTSNPN and SVGIG (reference sequence). The CDR3 is CAWLRFTEAFF. The CDR3 DNA follows: TGTGCCTGGCTCAGGTTTACTGAAGCTTTCTTT.

The rearrangement uses TRBV27 and TRBJ2-5; TRBD2 might be the D (5 bases). The CDR3 length is 14 residues. CDR1 is MNHEY and CDR2 is SMNVEV in the germline V gene (reference sequence). V lost 5 bases to trimming and J lost 5 bases, with 15 bases between them. CDR3 DNA sequence: TGTGCCAGCAGTCCACAACTAGATTCGGAGACCCAGTACTTC. It translates to CASSPQLDSETQYF.

The chain recombines TRBV7-2 with TRBJ2-2; TRBD2 agrees at 14 bases. Per germline, CDR1 SGHTA and CDR2 FQGNSA. The CDR3 is made up of 18 amino acids. Trimming removed 4 bases from V and 4 bases from J; junction bases left unmatched: 8. The CDR3: CASSSRLAGGLGTGELFF. CDR3 bases: TGTGCCAGCAGCTCAAGACTAGCGGGGGGGTTGGGCACCGGGGAGCTGTTTTTT.

The V call is TRBV7-2, the J call TRBJ2-5, with TRBD1 as a possible D gene (5 bases). Germline V lookup: CDR1 SGHTA, CDR2 FQGNSA. This CDR3 has 14 residues. Trimming pared 1 base from V and 0 bases from J, leaving 6 bases between. The CDR3 sequence: CASSLGGHQETQYF. The CDR3 DNA reads as TGTGCCAGCAGCTTAGGGGGCCACCAAGAGACCCAGTACTTC. Variable domain in full (rest from reference TRBV7-2 and TRBJ2-5): GAGVSQSPSNKVTEKGKDVELRCDPISGHTALYWYRQSLGQGLEFLIYFQGNSAPDKSGLPSDRFSAERTGGSVSTLTIQRTQQEDSAVYLCASSLGGHQETQYFGPGTRLLVL.